The 21 T cell receptor beta chains given below trace back to one sample, sequenced in a study of T cell responses to AZD1222 COVID-19 vaccine. Libraries were prepared by immunoSEQ multiplex PCR; TCRdb keeps only in-frame clonotypes and omits some of them. Of more than 60,000 clones in the sample, 80% to 90% were seen once. The sample in question was peripheral blood, obtained on day 0 of AZD1222 vaccination. The receptors were gathered from an adult in good health.

In this sample, this clone is medium-sized. This chain connects TRBV27 to TRBJ1-1, with 8 bases matching TRBD1. This CDR3 has 11 residues. With 7 bases clipped from V and 7 bases from J, the junction kept 2 bases outside the gene matches. Germline V lookup: CDR1 MNHEY, CDR2 SMNVEV (reference sequence). In DNA, the CDR3 is TGTGCCAGCACAGGGGGCTTTGAAGCTTTCTTT. Amino acids: CASTGGFEAFF.

This chain's CDR3 is CASSLVQGFYTF. CDR3 nucleotides: TGTGCCAGCAGTTTAGTACAAGGGTTCTACACCTTC. The chain recombines TRBV12-3 or TRBV12-4 with TRBJ1-2; D gene uncertain. The CDR3 loop spans 12 amino acids. V lost 1 base and J lost 10, with 10 bases in between.

This clone was seen a handful of times. A read error may account for a junction end that differs from germline. The V call is TRBV3-1 (or the pseudogene TRBV3-2), the J call TRBJ1-1; 9 bases are shared with TRBD1. Germline V gene lookup returns CDR1 LGHDT and CDR2 YNNKEL (reference sequence). This CDR3 comprises 15 residues. CDR3 DNA: TGTGCCAGCAGCCTCGGGACAGGGAGGAACGCTGAAGCTTTCTTT. Translating gives CASSLGTGRNAEAFF.

The chain recombines TRBV5-1 with TRBJ2-2, with a weak D call TRBD2 (5 bases). The germline V gene has CDR1 SGHRS and CDR2 YFSETQ. CDR3 length equals 14 residues. V was shortened by 10 bases and J by 6 bases, with 19 bases between the two germline ends. CDR3 sequence (DNA): TGCGCCTCACACCCGGCCGCACTAGCCGGGGAGCTGTTTTTT. It yields the protein CASHPAALAGELFF.

The gene calls are TRBV7-2 and TRBJ1-5; no definite D call. Per germline, CDR1 SGHTA and CDR2 FQGNSA. Deletions cut 5 bases from V and 9 bases from J, with 14 bases between. This CDR3 is 13 amino acids long. The CDR3 DNA is TGTGCCAGCAGCCCGTCGTCGACCTCGCCCCAGCATTTT. Protein product: CASSPSSTSPQHF.

The V call is TRBV18, the J call TRBJ1-5; unclear D gene. This CDR3 is 13 amino acids long. V lost 4 bases and J 0 bases, leaving 4 bases between the germline ends. Germline CDR1 KGHSH, CDR2 LQKENI. Written as DNA, the CDR3 is TGTGCCAGCTCACAAGATAGCAATCAGCCCCAGCATTTT. Translation gives CASSQDSNQPQHF.

This clone was found a few times. The chain combines TRBV5-1 with TRBJ2-1; 15 nucleotides line up with TRBD2. V trimming: 3 bases; J trimming: 4 bases; junction bases outside the gene matches: 5. The length of the CDR3 is 17 residues. Germline V gene data show CDR1 as SGHRS and CDR2 as YFSETQ. CDR3 nucleotide sequence: TGCGCCAGCAGCTGGGGACTAGCGGGAGGAAGGTACAATGAGCAGTTCTTC. As protein: CASSWGLAGGRYNEQFF.

The chain recombines TRBV6-5 with TRBJ2-1, with 8 bases lining up with TRBD1. CDR3 length equals 15 residues. V trimming: 8 bases; J trimming: 6 bases; junction bases outside the gene matches: 12. Germline CDR1 and CDR2: MNHEY and SVGAGI. Here the CDR3 reads CASLPGQGGTNEQFF. The CDR3 nucleotides read TGTGCCAGCCTCCCCGGACAGGGTGGGACCAATGAGCAGTTCTTC.

The CDR3 sequence: CASSLSRQSGELFF. In DNA, the CDR3 is TGCGCCAGCAGCTTGTCTCGGCAGTCCGGGGAGCTGTTTTTT. J is TRBJ2-2 and V is TRBV5-1; D not certain. The CDR3 is 14 amino acids. Germline assignment: CDR1 SGHRS and CDR2 YFSETQ. Trimming took 1 base from V and 6 from J, leaving 10 bases between them.

The chain couples TRBV9 to TRBJ2-1; no clear D gene. V lost 4 bases and J lost 7, with 9 bases in between. The V gene's germline CDR1 is SGDLS and CDR2 YYNGEE. The CDR3 runs 12 residues. This chain's CDR3 is CASSSVRNEQFF. CDR3 sequence (DNA): TGTGCCAGCAGCTCGGTCCGGAATGAGCAGTTCTTC.

V is TRBV14 and J is TRBJ1-1; D ambiguous. This CDR3 comprises 12 residues. Trimming left V 4 bases short and J 8 bases short, with 11 bases between. Germline loops: CDR1 SGHDN, CDR2 FVKESK. The CDR3 DNA reads TGTGCCAGCAGCCTTCTCGGCGGAGAAGCTTTCTTT. Its protein is CASSLLGGEAFF.

The chain uses TRBV12-3 or TRBV12-4 and TRBJ1-2; D is undetermined. This CDR3 is 12 amino acids long. Deletions cut 4 bases from V and 5 bases from J, with 8 bases between. DNA for the CDR3: TGTGCCAGCAGTTCCTCGGGGTATGGCTACACCTTC. Its translation: CASSSSGYGYTF.

This chain uses TRBV28 with TRBJ1-3, with 7 bases fitting TRBD1. In germline, CDR1 is MDHEN, CDR2 SYDVKM. This CDR3 is built from 15 residues. V was clipped by 5 bases and J by 2 bases; unmatched bases: 6. CDR3 amino acids: CASSRRQGAGNTIYF. In DNA, the CDR3 is TGTGCCAGCAGTCGTCGGCAGGGGGCTGGAAACACCATATATTTT. The whole variable domain, filled in from reference TRBV28 and TRBJ1-3, reads DVKVTQSSRYLVKRTGEKVFLECVQDMDHENMFWYRQDPGLGLRLIYFSYDVKMKEKGDIPEGYSVSREKKERFSLILESASTNQTSMYLCASSRRQGAGNTIYFGEGSWLTVV.

J is TRBJ2-3 and V is TRBV15; 9 bases map to TRBD1. From germline, CDR1 is LNHNV and CDR2 YYDKDF (reference sequence). The CDR3 covers 14 residues. With V trimmed by 7 bases and J by 1 base, 3 bases remained unmatched. The CDR3 region is CATTRTGGTDTQYF. In DNA form, the CDR3 reads TGTGCCACCACCAGGACAGGGGGCACAGATACGCAGTATTTT. Drawing the rest from reference TRBV15 and TRBJ2-3, the complete variable domain is DAMVIQNPRYQVTQFGKPVTLSCSQTLNHNVMYWYQQKSSQAPKLLFHYYDKDFNNEADTPDNFQSRRPNTSFCFLDIRSPGLGDTAMYLCATTRTGGTDTQYFGPGTRLTVL.

Remarks on this clone: A read error may produce the germline difference seen at one junction end. The chain recombines TRBV6-2 or TRBV6-3 with TRBJ2-3; tentatively, D is TRBD2 (5 bases). The CDR3 has 15 amino acids. Germline CDR1 and CDR2: MNHEY and SVGEGT. This chain's CDR3 is CASSYFSGNTDTQYF. The DNA of the CDR3 is TGTGCCAGCAGCTACTTCAGCGGTAACACAGATACGCAGTATTTT.

The chain has TRBV2 and TRBJ1-5; a weak D match, TRBD1 (5 bases). CDR3 size: 14 residues. Germline-derived CDR1 and CDR2 are SNHLY and FYNNEI. Trimming took off 9 bases at V and 0 bases at J, with 12 bases between the two ends. The CDR3 DNA reads as TGTGCCAGTGGGGGGACGTCTAGCAATCAGCCCCAGCATTTT. Translation: CASGGTSSNQPQHF.

The chain links TRBV4-3 to TRBJ2-7; the D gene is possibly TRBD2 (6 bases). The V gene lost 4 bases and the J gene lost 4 bases, with 20 bases spanning the gap. The CDR3 has 16 amino acids. Looked up from germline, CDR1 is LGHNA and CDR2 is YSLEER. The CDR3 spells CASSPGLEGVPYEQYF. CDR3 DNA sequence: TGCGCCAGCAGCCCAGGGTTGGAGGGAGTACCATACGAGCAGTACTTC.

This chain uses TRBV7-3 with TRBJ2-1, with 8 bases lining up with TRBD2. The V and J ends lost 5 bases and 9 bases, in that order; junction bases with no gene match: 15. Germline CDR1 reads SGHTA; CDR2 reads FQGTGA. The CDR3 totals 16 residues. The CDR3, as DNA: TGTGCCAGCAGCCCAAGGGACCGAGCGGGAGCTTTTGAGCAGTTCTTC. Amino acid sequence: CASSPRDRAGAFEQFF.

This sequence joins TRBV12-3 or TRBV12-4 and TRBJ2-5; unclear D gene. Trimming removed 6 bases from V and 5 bases from J, with 10 bases in between. CDR3 size: 12 residues. CDR3: CASRTSGETQYF. In DNA, the CDR3 is TGTGCCAGCAGAACCTCTGGGGAGACCCAGTACTTC.

The chain joins TRBV4-3 to TRBJ2-3; TRBD2 agrees at 15 bases. The CDR3 runs 19 residues. V shed 0 bases, J shed 3 bases, and the junction held 7 bases outside the gene matches. In germline, CDR1 is LGHNA, CDR2 YSLEER. The CDR3 DNA sequence: TGCGCCAGCAGCCAAGAGCCGGGACTAGCGGGAGGTCGGACAGATACGCAGTATTTT. As protein: CASSQEPGLAGGRTDTQYF.

The count of this clone is one. V gene TRBV6-2 or TRBV6-3 combines with J gene TRBJ1-5; 10 positions match TRBD1. The V gene end was trimmed by 2 bases and the J gene end by 4 bases; junction bases not matched to a gene: 5. Germline V CDR1 and CDR2: MNHEY, SVGEGT. The CDR3 spans 16 residues. The CDR3 sequence is CASSYGWGQGNQPQHF. CDR3 in DNA: TGTGCCAGCAGTTACGGGTGGGGACAGGGGAATCAGCCCCAGCATTTT.